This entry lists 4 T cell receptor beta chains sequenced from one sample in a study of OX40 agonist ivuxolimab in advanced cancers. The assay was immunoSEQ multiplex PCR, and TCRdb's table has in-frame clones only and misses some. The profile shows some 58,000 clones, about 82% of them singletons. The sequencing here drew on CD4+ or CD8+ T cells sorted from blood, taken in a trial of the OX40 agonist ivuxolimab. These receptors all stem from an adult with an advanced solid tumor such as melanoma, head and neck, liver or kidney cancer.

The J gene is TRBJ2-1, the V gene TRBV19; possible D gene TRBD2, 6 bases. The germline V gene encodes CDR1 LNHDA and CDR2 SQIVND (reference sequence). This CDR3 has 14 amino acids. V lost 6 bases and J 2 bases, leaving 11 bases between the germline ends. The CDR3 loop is CASRYGSTYNEQFF. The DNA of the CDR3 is TGTGCCAGTAGATACGGGAGTACCTACAATGAGCAGTTCTTC.

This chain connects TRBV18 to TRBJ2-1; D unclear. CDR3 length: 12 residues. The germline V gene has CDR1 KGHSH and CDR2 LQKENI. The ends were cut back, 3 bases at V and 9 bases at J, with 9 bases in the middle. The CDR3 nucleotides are TGTGCCAGCTCACCCGGACGTCGTGAGCAGTTCTTC. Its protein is CASSPGRREQFF. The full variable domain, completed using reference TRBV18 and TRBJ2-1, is NAGVMQNPRHLVRRRGQEARLRCSPMKGHSHVYWYRQLPEEGLKFMVYLQKENIIDESGMPKERFSAEFPKEGPSILRIQQVVRGDSAAYFCASSPGRREQFFGPGTRLTVL.

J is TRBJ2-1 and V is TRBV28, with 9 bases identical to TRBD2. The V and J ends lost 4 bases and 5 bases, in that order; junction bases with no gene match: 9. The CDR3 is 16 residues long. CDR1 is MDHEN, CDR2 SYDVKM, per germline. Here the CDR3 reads CASSSVAGGIDNEQFF. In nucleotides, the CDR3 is TGTGCCAGCAGTTCCGTCGCGGGAGGGATCGACAATGAGCAGTTCTTC.

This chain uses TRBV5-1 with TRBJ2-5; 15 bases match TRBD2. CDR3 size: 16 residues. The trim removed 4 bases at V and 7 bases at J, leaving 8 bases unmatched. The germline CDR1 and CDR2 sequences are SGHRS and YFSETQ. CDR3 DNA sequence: TGCGCCAGCAGCCGGGGACTAGCGGGAGGTTGGGGGACCCAGTACTTC. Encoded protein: CASSRGLAGGWGTQYF.